This T cell receptor (beta chain) was identified during a study of blood T cells in healthy people across ages. This clonotype was seen many times. The antigen remains undetermined. V gave up 7 bases and J gave up 7 bases, with 22 bases separating them. This CDR3 has 15 amino acids. In germline, CDR1 is SEHNR, CDR2 FQNEAQ (reference sequence). Broader study findings: Estimated diversity, derived from one million T cells, was regarded as an underestimate.

Then a second PCR, running roughly 7 to 12 cycles, was carried out with a sample-barcoded 5' primer and a J-beta primer mix. Each cDNA molecule carried a tag from a template-switch adaptor that contained 12 random nucleotides. TCRdb ran MiXCR on the 5' RACE reads and lists one entry per CDR3 protein. The sample consists of about 290,000 distinct CDR3 sequences, 25% to 30% of them appearing once. The receptor was isolated from an older woman in good health. The chain has TRBV7-9 and TRBJ1-2, with D perhaps TRBD1 (5 bases). The sequencing input was blood. DNA for the CDR3: TGTGCCAGCATCCAACCCGGGACCCCTAGGAGTGGCTACACCTTC. Translating gives CASIQPGTPRSGYTF. The full variable domain, rest sourced from reference TRBV7-9 and TRBJ1-2, is DTGVSQNPRHKITKRGQNVTFRCDPISEHNRLYWYRQTLGQGPEFLTYFQNEAQLEKSRLLSDRFSAERPKGSFSTLEIQRTEQGDSAMYLCASIQPGTPRSGYTFGSGTRLTVV.